The 32 T cell receptor beta chains below all came from one sample that was sequenced in a study of immune cell composition in non-small cell lung cancer. TCRdb keeps only in-frame clones here, not all; method: immunoSEQ multiplex PCR. The sample has a few thousand clones, about 81% seen once. Sequencing input: lung tumor tissue. The origin of the receptors is a human donor with non-small cell lung cancer.

This clone has just one count. V usage is TRBV5-8 and J usage is TRBJ1-5, with D unclear. V was shortened by 1 base and J by 5 bases, with 7 bases between the two germline ends. The germline V gene encodes CDR1 SGHTS and CDR2 YDEGEE. The CDR3 consists of 13 residues. This chain's CDR3 is CASSLNFDQPQHF. The CDR3 bases are TGTGCCAGCAGCTTGAACTTCGATCAGCCCCAGCATTTT.

The chain uses TRBV6-1 and TRBJ1-1; a weak D match, TRBD1 (6 bases). The V and J ends lost 4 bases and 4 bases respectively, with 16 bases between them. This CDR3 spans 15 amino acids. Per the germline V gene, CDR1 is MNHNS and CDR2 is SASEGT. The CDR3 is CASSVSTGVFTEAFF. The CDR3 DNA follows: TGTGCCAGCAGTGTTTCGACAGGAGTATTCACTGAAGCTTTCTTT.

The rearrangement joins TRBV5-1 to TRBJ2-7; perhaps TRBD2 as D (5 bases). The V end was cut by 3 bases, the J end by 0 bases, with 10 bases between. Germline CDR1 reads SGHRS; CDR2 reads YFSETQ. The CDR3 contains 14 residues. CDR3 nucleotides: TGCGCCAGCAGCTCGGACTCCTACTCCTACGAGCAGTACTTC. Encoded protein: CASSSDSYSYEQYF.

This chain connects TRBV5-1 to TRBJ1-6, with a tentative D call TRBD1 (6 bases). V was pared by 5 bases and J by 5 bases, with 11 bases between. Germline assignment: CDR1 SGHRS and CDR2 YFSETQ. This CDR3 is built from 14 residues. The CDR3: CASRPQGNNSPLHF. In DNA, the CDR3 is TGCGCCAGCAGACCTCAGGGGAATAATTCACCCCTCCACTTT.

V usage is TRBV9 and J usage is TRBJ2-5, with TRBD2 identical over 8 bases. CDR1 is SGDLS, CDR2 YYNGEE, per germline. The CDR3 loop spans 13 amino acids. Losses at the gene ends were 3 bases for V and 10 bases for J; bases not matched to a gene: 8. The CDR3: CASSASGSAIQYF. As DNA, the CDR3 is TGTGCCAGCAGCGCCAGCGGGAGTGCGATCCAGTACTTC.

V and J are TRBV2 and TRBJ2-1, with 10 bases fitting TRBD2. Germline assignment: CDR1 SNHLY and CDR2 FYNNEI. V lost 7 bases, J lost 8 bases, and 20 bases stayed unmatched. This CDR3 has 18 residues. For the CDR3, the DNA is TGTGCCAGCATCCCGAAGGCGGCTAGCGGGGGTCTCTGGTATGAGCAGTTCTTC. This translates into CASIPKAASGGLWYEQFF.

The chain links TRBV19 to TRBJ2-3, with a tentative D call TRBD2 (5 bases). V lost 8 bases and J lost 3, with 12 bases in between. The CDR3 is made up of 13 amino acids. Germline loops: CDR1 LNHDA, CDR2 SQIVND (reference sequence). CDR3 nucleotide sequence: TGTGCCAGTCGGGATCGGAGTACAGATACGCAGTATTTT. Translated, it gives CASRDRSTDTQYF.

This clone was seen a single time. The genes are TRBV6-5 and TRBJ2-7; 7 bases line up with TRBD1. CDR3 length: 13 residues. Germline loops: CDR1 MNHEY, CDR2 SVGAGI. V lost 6 bases to trimming and J lost 3 bases; unmatched junction nucleotides: 5. The DNA of the CDR3 is TGTGCCAGCAGCCCCCGGGACAGCTACGAGCAGTACTTC. This codes for CASSPRDSYEQYF.

The V and J genes are TRBV28 and TRBJ2-3; a weak D match, TRBD2 (6 bases). The length of the CDR3 is 16 residues. V lost 6 bases and J 4 bases, leaving 20 bases between the germline ends. CDR1 MDHEN and CDR2 SYDVKM come from the germline V gene. The CDR3, as DNA: TGTGCCAGCAGCGCCCCCGGGACGGGGGACGCAGATACGCAGTATTTT. Translating gives CASSAPGTGDADTQYF.

The rearrangement uses TRBV7-8 and TRBJ1-5; D remains ambiguous. Germline V gene sequence: CDR1 SGHVS, CDR2 FQNEAQ. V dropped 1 base and J dropped 5 bases, with 6 bases sitting between them. The length of the CDR3 is 13 residues. In nucleotides, the CDR3 is TGTGCCAGCAGCTTAGAGCAATATCAGCCCCAGCATTTT. This encodes CASSLEQYQPQHF.

This chain connects TRBV19 to TRBJ1-2; D is perhaps TRBD1 (6 bases). From germline, CDR1 is LNHDA and CDR2 SQIVND (reference sequence). Trimming removed 10 bases from V and 2 bases from J, with 17 bases in between. CDR3 length: 14 amino acids. CDR3 in DNA: TGTGCCACGTCCCGGGACATAAAAAACTATGGCTACACCTTC. The encoded protein is CATSRDIKNYGYTF.

The chain links TRBV27 to TRBJ2-7; 10 nucleotides line up with TRBD1. This CDR3 has 16 amino acids. Germline CDR1 reads MNHEY; CDR2 reads SMNVEV (reference sequence). Losses at the gene ends were 2 bases for V and 4 bases for J; bases not matched to a gene: 8. The CDR3 sequence is CASSLKPGQGRYEQYF. The CDR3 region has the DNA TGTGCCAGCAGTTTAAAGCCGGGACAGGGGAGGTACGAGCAGTACTTC.

The gene calls are TRBV7-9 and TRBJ2-7, with TRBD1 identical over 8 bases. Trimming at V came to 4 bases and at J to 6 bases, leaving 2 bases not matched to a gene. The CDR3 is 12 amino acids. Per germline, CDR1 SEHNR and CDR2 FQNEAQ (reference sequence). The CDR3, as DNA: TGTGCCAGCAGCTCCGGGACAGGCGAGCAGTACTTC. This codes for CASSSGTGEQYF.

CDR3 in amino acids: CASSKTGGDTQYF. The DNA of the CDR3 is TGTGCCAGCAGTAAAACAGGGGGAGATACGCAGTATTTT. The V gene is TRBV27, the J gene TRBJ2-3; 8 bases map to TRBD1. Germline CDR1 MNHEY, CDR2 SMNVEV (reference sequence). The V gene end was trimmed by 5 bases and the J gene end by 5 bases; junction bases not matched to a gene: 3. The CDR3 extends over 13 amino acids.

The chain uses TRBV28 and TRBJ1-5; D is unresolved. Trimming stripped 4 bases from V and 1 base from J, with 8 bases between. The CDR3 sequence is 14 residues long. CDR1 and CDR2 (germline): MDHEN, SYDVKM. The CDR3 nucleotides read TGTGCCAGCAGTTCAGCGGACAGCAATCAGCCCCAGCATTTT. Translating it yields CASSSADSNQPQHF.

The V and J genes are TRBV28 and TRBJ1-2; D gene unclear. Trimming stripped 4 bases from V and 6 bases from J, with 3 bases between. Germline assignment: CDR1 MDHEN and CDR2 SYDVKM. The CDR3 totals 10 residues. This CDR3 is CASSSNGYTF. In DNA form, the CDR3 reads TGTGCCAGCAGTTCCAATGGCTACACCTTC.

This clone is a singleton in its sample. The V and J genes are TRBV7-2 and TRBJ2-5, with 14 nucleotides matching TRBD2. The J call is doubtful: the DNA matches TRBJ2-7 better. In germline, CDR1 is SGHTA, CDR2 FQGNSA. The length of the CDR3 is 18 residues. In DNA form, the CDR3 reads TGTGCCAGCAGCTTAGCGCTAAGGGGGACTAGCGGGGGATACGAGCAGTACTTC. It codes for CASSLALRGTSGGYEQYF.

The V call is TRBV28, the J call TRBJ2-1; 10 nucleotides line up with TRBD1. The V and J ends lost 6 bases and 10 bases, in that order; junction bases with no gene match: 12. CDR3 length: 15 amino acids. Germline CDR1 reads MDHEN; CDR2 reads SYDVKM. The CDR3 loop reads CASRSGTGANVEQFF. The CDR3 DNA reads TGTGCCAGCAGGTCCGGGACAGGGGCTAATGTGGAGCAGTTCTTC.

This sequence joins TRBV9 and TRBJ2-2, with D maybe TRBD2 (5 bases). The CDR3 spans 15 residues. Germline CDR1 and CDR2: SGDLS and YYNGEE. Trimming left V 0 bases short and J 5 bases short, with 11 bases between. CDR3 coding DNA: TGTGCCAGCAGCGTAGTTGGGTCGGGGACCGGGGAGCTGTTTTTT. Translation: CASSVVGSGTGELFF.

V gene TRBV5-1 combines with J gene TRBJ1-1; D gene uncertain. The ends were cut back, 4 bases at V and 1 base at J, with 11 bases in the middle. Germline V lookup: CDR1 SGHRS, CDR2 YFSETQ. This CDR3 is built from 14 residues. CDR3 amino acids: CASSRMGGNTEAFF. The CDR3 DNA is TGCGCCAGCAGCAGGATGGGAGGGAACACTGAAGCTTTCTTT.

This clone appeared a few times. The genes are TRBV2 and TRBJ1-5; tentatively, D is TRBD1 (5 bases). From germline, CDR1 is SNHLY and CDR2 FYNNEI. V gave up 3 bases and J gave up 7 bases, with 16 bases separating them. The CDR3 spans 15 residues. The DNA for the CDR3 is TGTGCCAGCAGTGACCCAGGGAAGGGGTACCAGCCCCAGCATTTT. Protein product: CASSDPGKGYQPQHF.

The chain couples TRBV4-2 to TRBJ1-2; D perhaps matches TRBD1 (6 bases). Trimming removed 0 bases at V and 7 bases at J, with 12 bases between. The CDR3 sequence is 14 residues long. The V gene's germline CDR1 is LGHNA and CDR2 YNFKEQ. The CDR3 region is CASSQEGLRGGYTF. The DNA for the CDR3 is TGTGCCAGCAGCCAAGAGGGCCTCAGGGGTGGCTACACCTTC.

V and J are TRBV19 and TRBJ1-5; a weak D match, TRBD1 (6 bases). The CDR3 covers 15 residues. Germline lookup yields CDR1 LNHDA and CDR2 SQIVND (reference sequence). Trimming pared 7 bases from V and 5 bases from J, leaving 18 bases between. The CDR3 nucleotides are TGTGCCAGTACCCAGGGCAGGGGCGGGCATCAGCCCCAGCATTTT. Its translation is CASTQGRGGHQPQHF.

The chain links TRBV28 to TRBJ2-7, with 7 bases fitting TRBD1. Germline lookup yields CDR1 MDHEN and CDR2 SYDVKM. The CDR3 spans 13 residues. V was clipped by 7 bases and J by 4 bases; unmatched bases: 7. The chain's CDR3 is CASTEGARYEQYF. CDR3 coding DNA: TGTGCCAGCACCGAGGGGGCTCGGTACGAGCAGTACTTC.

The genes are TRBV7-3 and TRBJ2-2; D ambiguous. Germline lookup yields CDR1 SGHTA and CDR2 FQGTGA. The V and J ends lost 6 bases and 4 bases respectively, with 12 bases between them. This CDR3 contains 14 residues. The CDR3 protein is CASSRTVSTGELFF. The CDR3, as DNA: TGTGCCAGCAGTCGAACAGTGAGCACCGGGGAGCTGTTTTTT.

The CDR3 protein is CASSLRLADNEQFF. In DNA form, the CDR3 reads TGCGCCAGCAGCCTCCGACTAGCGGACAATGAGCAGTTCTTC. The chain combines TRBV4-1 with TRBJ2-1; 9 bases fit TRBD2. The CDR3 has 14 residues. Germline CDR1 and CDR2: MGHRA and YSYEKL. Trimming cost V 4 bases and J 5 bases; bases outside gene matches: 3.

For the CDR3, the DNA is TGTGCCAGCTCCACCGTTGGGGGGGGGTTCTACGAGCAGTACTTC. Protein: CASSTVGGGFYEQYF. The V and J genes are TRBV27 and TRBJ2-7; 7 bases are shared with TRBD2. Germline trimming cut 8 bases from V and 3 bases from J; bases unmatched to any gene: 13. The CDR3 contains 15 residues. Germline V gene data show CDR1 as MNHEY and CDR2 as SMNVEV (reference sequence).

This clone has just a few counts. V gene TRBV6-4 combines with J gene TRBJ2-7; TRBD2 aligns across 8 bases. This CDR3 contains 13 residues. Germline CDR1 and CDR2: MRHNA and SNTAGT. V dropped 7 bases and J dropped 4; count of bases not matched to a gene: 6. The CDR3 sequence is CASNLSGSYEQYF. CDR3 DNA: TGTGCCAGCAACTTGAGCGGGAGTTACGAGCAGTACTTC.

This clone is a singleton in its sample. The gene calls are TRBV7-2 and TRBJ2-3; 11 nucleotides agree with TRBD2. Germline values: CDR1 SGHTA, CDR2 FQGNSA. Trimming at V came to 3 bases and at J to 6 bases, leaving 8 bases not matched to a gene. This CDR3 comprises 16 residues. Here the CDR3 reads CASSFLSGGAGDTQYF. CDR3 DNA sequence: TGTGCCAGCAGCTTCCTTAGCGGGGGGGCCGGTGATACGCAGTATTTT.

This sequence joins TRBV7-2 and TRBJ1-1; no reliable D call. The CDR3 runs to 14 residues. The ends were cut back, 2 bases at V and 4 bases at J, with 11 bases in the middle. The germline V gene encodes CDR1 SGHTA and CDR2 FQGNSA. CDR3 region: CASSLWATTTEAFF. DNA of the CDR3: TGTGCCAGCAGCTTATGGGCCACCACCACTGAAGCTTTCTTT. Complete variable domain (other parts from reference TRBV7-2 and TRBJ1-1): GAGVSQSPSNKVTEKGKDVELRCDPISGHTALYWYRQSLGQGLEFLIYFQGNSAPDKSGLPSDRFSAERTGGSVSTLTIQRTQQEDSAVYLCASSLWATTTEAFFGQGTRLTVV.

The chain employs TRBV5-5 and TRBJ1-1; D possibly corresponds to TRBD1 (6 bases). The CDR3 length is 14 residues. Germline lookup yields CDR1 SGHKS and CDR2 YYEKEE (reference sequence). With 2 bases removed from V and 1 base from J, the gap between germline ends came to 9 bases. CDR3 sequence reads: CASSLQGTNTEAFF. The CDR3 coding sequence is TGTGCCAGCAGCTTACAGGGTACGAACACTGAAGCTTTCTTT.

This clone is labeled as large. The chain couples TRBV9 to TRBJ1-2, with D possibly matching TRBD1 (6 bases). Trimming removed 3 bases from V and 1 base from J, with 13 bases in between. The germline gives CDR1 SGDLS, CDR2 YYNGEE. The CDR3 loop spans 15 amino acids. This CDR3 reads CASSGGQNLNYGYTF. DNA for the CDR3: TGTGCCAGCAGCGGAGGACAGAACCTTAACTATGGCTACACCTTC.